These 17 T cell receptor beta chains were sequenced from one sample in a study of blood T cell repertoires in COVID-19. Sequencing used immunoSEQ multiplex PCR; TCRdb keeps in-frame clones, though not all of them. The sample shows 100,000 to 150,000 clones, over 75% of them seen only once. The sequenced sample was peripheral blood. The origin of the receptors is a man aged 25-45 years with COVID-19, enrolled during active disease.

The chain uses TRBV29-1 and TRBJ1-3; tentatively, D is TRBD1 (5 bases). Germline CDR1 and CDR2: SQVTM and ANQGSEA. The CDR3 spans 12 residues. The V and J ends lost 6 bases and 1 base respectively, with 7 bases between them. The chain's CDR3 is CSVQASGNTIYF. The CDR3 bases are TGCAGCGTACAGGCGTCTGGAAACACCATATATTTT.

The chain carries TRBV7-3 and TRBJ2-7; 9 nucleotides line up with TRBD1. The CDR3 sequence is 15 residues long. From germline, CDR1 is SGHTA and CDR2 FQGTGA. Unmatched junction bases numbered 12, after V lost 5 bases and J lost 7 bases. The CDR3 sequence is CASSPTGTGSGEQYF. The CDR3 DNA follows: TGTGCCAGCAGCCCTACCGGGACAGGGTCAGGAGAGCAGTACTTC.

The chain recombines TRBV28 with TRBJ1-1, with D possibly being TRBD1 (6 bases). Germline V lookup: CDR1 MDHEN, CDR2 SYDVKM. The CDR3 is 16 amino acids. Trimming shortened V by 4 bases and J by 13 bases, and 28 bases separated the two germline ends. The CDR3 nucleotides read TGTGCCAGCAGTTCGTCTCTGACAGGAATACGGGGTAGGGTTTTCTTT. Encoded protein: CASSSSLTGIRGRVFF. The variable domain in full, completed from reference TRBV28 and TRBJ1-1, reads DVKVTQSSRYLVKRTGEKVFLECVQDMDHENMFWYRQDPGLGLRLIYFSYDVKMKEKGDIPEGYSVSREKKERFSLILESASTNQTSMYLCASSSSLTGIRGRVFFGQGTRLTVV.

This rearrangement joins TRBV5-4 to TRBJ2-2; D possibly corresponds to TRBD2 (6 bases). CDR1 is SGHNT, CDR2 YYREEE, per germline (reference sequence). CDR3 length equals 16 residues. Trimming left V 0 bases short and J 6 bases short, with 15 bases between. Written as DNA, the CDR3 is TGTGCCAGCAGCTTGGTTGGAGGGGCGGTACCCGGGGAGCTGTTTTTT. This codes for CASSLVGGAVPGELFF.

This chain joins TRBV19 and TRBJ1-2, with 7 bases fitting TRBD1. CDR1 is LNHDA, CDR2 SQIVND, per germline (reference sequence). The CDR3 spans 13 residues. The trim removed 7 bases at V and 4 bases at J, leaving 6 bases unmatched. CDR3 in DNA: TGTGCCAGTACAACAGGGGAACTCTATGGCTACACCTTC. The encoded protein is CASTTGELYGYTF.

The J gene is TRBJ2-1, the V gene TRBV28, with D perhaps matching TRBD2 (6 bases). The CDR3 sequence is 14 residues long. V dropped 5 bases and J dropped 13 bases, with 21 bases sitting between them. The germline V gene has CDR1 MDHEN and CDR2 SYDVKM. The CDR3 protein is CASSETGTPTGQFF. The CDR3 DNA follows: TGTGCCAGCAGTGAAACCGGGACTCCTACCGGACAGTTCTTC.

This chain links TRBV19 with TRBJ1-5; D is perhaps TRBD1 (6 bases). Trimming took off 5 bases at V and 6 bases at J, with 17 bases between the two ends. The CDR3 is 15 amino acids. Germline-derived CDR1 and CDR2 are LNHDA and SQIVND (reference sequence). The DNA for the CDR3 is TGTGCCAGTAGTCCCCAACAGGGACGGAGTCAGCCCCAGCATTTT. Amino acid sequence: CASSPQQGRSQPQHF.

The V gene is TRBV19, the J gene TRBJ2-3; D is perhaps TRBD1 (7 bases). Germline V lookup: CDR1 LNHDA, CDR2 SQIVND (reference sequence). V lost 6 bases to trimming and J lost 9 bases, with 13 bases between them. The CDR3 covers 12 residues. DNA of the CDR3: TGTGCCAGTAGCGTCCCAGGGGGGACGCAGTATTTT. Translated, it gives CASSVPGGTQYF. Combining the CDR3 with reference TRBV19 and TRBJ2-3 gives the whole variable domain DGGITQSPKYLFRKEGQNVTLSCEQNLNHDAMYWYRQDPGQGLRLIYYSQIVNDFQKGDIAEGYSVSREKKESFPLTVTSAQKNPTAFYLCASSVPGGTQYFGPGTRLTVL.

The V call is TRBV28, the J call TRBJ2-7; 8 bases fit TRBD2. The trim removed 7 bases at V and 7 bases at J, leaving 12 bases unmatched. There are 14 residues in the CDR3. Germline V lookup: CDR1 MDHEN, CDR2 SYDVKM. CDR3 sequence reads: CASTRGGTEGEQYF. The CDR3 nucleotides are TGTGCCAGCACTCGGGGGGGGACCGAAGGGGAGCAGTACTTC. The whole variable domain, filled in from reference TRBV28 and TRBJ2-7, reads DVKVTQSSRYLVKRTGEKVFLECVQDMDHENMFWYRQDPGLGLRLIYFSYDVKMKEKGDIPEGYSVSREKKERFSLILESASTNQTSMYLCASTRGGTEGEQYFGPGTRLTVT.

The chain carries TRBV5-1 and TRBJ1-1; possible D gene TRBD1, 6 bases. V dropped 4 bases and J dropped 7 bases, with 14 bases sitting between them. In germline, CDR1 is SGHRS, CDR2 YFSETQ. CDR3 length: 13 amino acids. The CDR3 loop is CASSTMDSREAFF. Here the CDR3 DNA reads TGCGCCAGCAGCACCATGGACAGCCGTGAAGCTTTCTTT.

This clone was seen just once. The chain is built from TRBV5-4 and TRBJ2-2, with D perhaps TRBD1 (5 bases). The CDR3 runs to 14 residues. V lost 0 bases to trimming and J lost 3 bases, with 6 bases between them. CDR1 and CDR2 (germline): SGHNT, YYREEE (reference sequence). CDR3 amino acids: CASSLGTHTGELFF. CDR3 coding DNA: TGTGCCAGCAGCTTGGGGACACACACCGGGGAGCTGTTTTTT.

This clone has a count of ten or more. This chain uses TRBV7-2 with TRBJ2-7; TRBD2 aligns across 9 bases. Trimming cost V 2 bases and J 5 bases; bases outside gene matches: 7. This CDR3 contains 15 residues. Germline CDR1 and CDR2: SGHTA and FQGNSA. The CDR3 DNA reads TGTGCCAGCAGCTTAAACGCGGGGGGGATCGACGAGCAGTACTTC. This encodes CASSLNAGGIDEQYF.

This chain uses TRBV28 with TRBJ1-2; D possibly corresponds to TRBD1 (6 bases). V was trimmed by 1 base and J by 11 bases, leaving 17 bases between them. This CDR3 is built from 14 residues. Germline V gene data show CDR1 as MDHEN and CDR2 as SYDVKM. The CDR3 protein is CASSLSGTLSRYTF. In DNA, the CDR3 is TGTGCCAGCAGTTTATCCGGGACACTAAGTCGGTACACCTTC.

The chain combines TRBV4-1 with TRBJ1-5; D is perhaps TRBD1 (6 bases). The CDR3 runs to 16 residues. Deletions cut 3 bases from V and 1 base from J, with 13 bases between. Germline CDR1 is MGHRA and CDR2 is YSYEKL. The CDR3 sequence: CASSHQGKGSNQPQHF. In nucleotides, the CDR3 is TGCGCCAGCAGCCATCAGGGGAAGGGGAGCAATCAGCCCCAGCATTTT.

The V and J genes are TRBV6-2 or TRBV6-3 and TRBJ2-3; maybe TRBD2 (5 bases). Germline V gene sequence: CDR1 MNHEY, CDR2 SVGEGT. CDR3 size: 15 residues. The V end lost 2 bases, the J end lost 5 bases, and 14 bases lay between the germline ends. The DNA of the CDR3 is TGTGCCAGCAGTTACGATCCTCCTCGGGGAGATACGCAGTATTTT. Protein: CASSYDPPRGDTQYF.

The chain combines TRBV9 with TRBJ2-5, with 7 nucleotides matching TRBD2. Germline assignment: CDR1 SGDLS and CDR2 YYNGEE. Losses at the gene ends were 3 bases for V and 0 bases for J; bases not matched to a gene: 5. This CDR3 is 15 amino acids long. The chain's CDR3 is CASSATSRYQETQYF. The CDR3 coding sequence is TGTGCCAGCAGCGCGACTAGCCGGTACCAAGAGACCCAGTACTTC.

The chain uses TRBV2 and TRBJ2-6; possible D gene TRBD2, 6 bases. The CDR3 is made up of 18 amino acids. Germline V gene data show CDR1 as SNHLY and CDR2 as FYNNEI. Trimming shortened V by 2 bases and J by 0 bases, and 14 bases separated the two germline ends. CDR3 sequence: CASSEREVLLSGANVLTF. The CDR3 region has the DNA TGTGCCAGCAGTGAAAGGGAGGTGCTACTCTCTGGGGCCAACGTCCTGACTTTC. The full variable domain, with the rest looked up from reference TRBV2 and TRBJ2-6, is EPEVTQTPSHQVTQMGQEVILRCVPISNHLYFYWYRQILGQKVEFLVSFYNNEISEKSEIFDDQFSVERPDGSNFTLKIRSTKLEDSAMYFCASSEREVLLSGANVLTFGAGSRLTVL.